The clone carrying this TCR beta chain was observed a handful of times. The antigen is unknown. Hyperthyroidism in the patients, aged 18 to 65, was newly diagnosed and under 2 months in duration. Trimming shortened V by 3 bases and J by 7 bases, and 22 bases separated the two germline ends. Germline loops: CDR1 GTSNPN, CDR2 SVGIG (reference sequence). The CDR3 contains 16 residues. The record originates from a study of T cells in Graves' hyperthyroidism and ophthalmopathy. General observations from the study: Most thyroid clonotypes with frequency above 0.001 were detected in blood. Onset of ophthalmopathy came a median roughly 6 months after the model predicted it. Stable hyperthyroidism was told apart from ophthalmopathy by a model built on 13 V-J features.

What was amplified from RNA transcripts were TCR beta CDR3 regions. A first-round RT-PCR of the TCR CDR3 used the HTBI primer set. TCRdb reanalysed the multiplex PCR reads using MiXCR and keeps one entry per CDR3 protein. The repertoire holds hundreds of thousands of distinct CDR3 sequences, with approximately 18% as singletons. Sequenced input: blood. This chain connects TRBV30 to TRBJ2-1; D is possibly TRBD2 (5 bases). The receptor comes from a woman in her forties or fifties with Graves' hyperthyroidism that later progressed to Graves' ophthalmopathy. The CDR3 region has the DNA TGTGCCTGGAGCGGAGCGCGGCGGGTTAGGGAAAATGAGCAGTTCTTC. Its protein is CAWSGARRVRENEQFF.